What follows are 23 T cell receptor beta chains derived from one specimen sequenced in a study of blood T cells in healthy people across ages. Primers used in a second PCR of roughly 7 to 12 cycles were a sample-barcoded 5' primer and a J-beta primer mix. TCRdb fed the 5' RACE reads into MiXCR, producing one record per CDR3 protein. The table has approximately 940,000 distinct CDR3 sequences, around 48% seen once. Input material: blood. The receptors were sampled from a man between 25 and 39 years old in good health.

The rearrangement joins TRBV4-1 to TRBJ2-7, with D maybe TRBD1 (5 bases). The V gene lost 0 bases and the J gene lost 7 bases, with 16 bases spanning the gap. Germline CDR1 MGHRA, CDR2 YSYEKL. The CDR3 spans 15 residues. CDR3 sequence (DNA): TGCGCCAGCAGCCAAGATCCGCCCCAGGACAATGAGCAGTACTTC. Protein product: CASSQDPPQDNEQYF.

With respect to this clonotype: A much larger clonotype is one base distant, so this may be a read error. The V call is TRBV27, the J call TRBJ2-3, with a weak D call TRBD2 (5 bases). The CDR3 covers 14 residues. CDR1 and CDR2 from the germline V gene are MNHEY and SMNVEV (reference sequence). V was trimmed by 6 bases and J by 1 base, leaving 11 bases between them. The CDR3 region has the DNA TGTGCCAGCAGGGTTGAGGGTCGCACAGATACGCAGTATTTT. Translating gives CASRVEGRTDTQYF.

This clonotype was seen a handful of times. The V gene is TRBV20-1, the J gene TRBJ2-1; 10 nucleotides line up with TRBD2. Per germline, CDR1 DFQATT and CDR2 SNEGSKA (reference sequence). This CDR3 comprises 16 residues. The V segment lost 0 bases and the J segment 8 bases; nucleotides outside the gene matches: 10. CDR3 sequence reads: CSARDWSGGARDEQFF. CDR3 DNA sequence: TGCAGTGCTAGAGATTGGAGCGGGGGGGCCAGGGATGAGCAGTTCTTC.

CDR3 DNA sequence: TGCAGCGCCGTAAACTCTCAGGGTGGTGAGCAGTTCTTC. Amino acid sequence: CSAVNSQGGEQFF. The chain has TRBV29-1 and TRBJ2-1; D is possibly TRBD1 (5 bases). Trimming shortened V by 7 bases and J by 9 bases, and 19 bases separated the two germline ends. This CDR3 is 13 amino acids long. Per germline, CDR1 SQVTM and CDR2 ANQGSEA.

The chain employs TRBV5-1 and TRBJ1-1; no reliable D call. Between the trimmed V and J ends, which lost 6 bases and 0 bases, there was a span of 9 bases. Germline loops: CDR1 SGHRS, CDR2 YFSETQ. The CDR3 is 13 amino acids. CDR3 DNA sequence: TGCGCCAGCATGGATTTGATGAACACTGAAGCTTTCTTT. It codes for CASMDLMNTEAFF.

In its sample, this clonotype was seen a few times. The chain recombines TRBV20-1 with TRBJ1-4; 12 positions agree with TRBD1. Germline V CDR1 and CDR2: DFQATT, SNEGSKA (reference sequence). This CDR3 has 13 residues. The V segment lost 5 bases and the J segment 7 bases; nucleotides outside the gene matches: 2. The CDR3 region is CSAGTGGFEKLFF. The CDR3 region has the DNA TGCAGTGCTGGGACAGGGGGCTTTGAAAAACTGTTTTTT.

This clonotype came up many times. The rearrangement joins TRBV4-3 to TRBJ2-1, with 8 bases aligning to TRBD2. The CDR3 has 16 residues. Germline V gives CDR1 LGHNA, CDR2 YSLEER. Trimming cost V 0 bases and J 3 bases; bases outside gene matches: 4. The CDR3 coding sequence is TGCGCCAGCAGCCAAGAAGGCGGGGGGAACTACAATGAGCAGTTCTTC. It yields the protein CASSQEGGGNYNEQFF.

This clonotype was seen a handful of times. This chain joins TRBV6-5 and TRBJ2-1, with 8 positions matching TRBD2. There are 15 residues in the CDR3. The germline gives CDR1 MNHEY, CDR2 SVGAGI. With 0 bases clipped from V and 9 bases from J, the junction kept 7 bases outside the gene matches. The CDR3 loop reads CASSYSTGGLGEQFF. The CDR3 nucleotides are TGTGCCAGCAGTTACTCGACGGGGGGGCTGGGTGAGCAGTTCTTC.

The chain employs TRBV10-3 and TRBJ1-2, with D unclear. CDR1 and CDR2 (germline): ENHRY, SYGVKD. V dropped 3 bases and J dropped 1 base, with 6 bases sitting between them. The CDR3 length is 13 residues. CDR3 nucleotide sequence: TGTGCCATCAGTGATCTCGGTAACTATGGCTACACCTTC. As protein: CAISDLGNYGYTF.

A few counts support this clonotype. The V gene is TRBV5-1, the J gene TRBJ2-5; D is undetermined. The CDR3 is 13 amino acids. Germline CDR1 and CDR2: SGHRS and YFSETQ. V was cut by 4 bases and J by 2 bases, with 9 bases left in between. CDR3 residues: CASSNGRQETQYF. CDR3 sequence (DNA): TGCGCCAGCAGCAATGGACGTCAAGAGACCCAGTACTTC.

This clonotype appeared many times. The rearrangement joins TRBV6-1 to TRBJ2-1; D unresolved. The V end lost 3 bases, the J end lost 8 bases, and 11 bases lay between the germline ends. The CDR3 extends over 13 amino acids. Germline CDR1 reads MNHNS; CDR2 reads SASEGT. The DNA for the CDR3 is TGTGCCAGCAGTGATCAGGAGAATTATGAGCAGTTCTTC. Translation: CASSDQENYEQFF.

On this clonotype: The limits of the CDR3 on the DNA are not certain, so only TCRdb's listed CDR3 is given. This chain connects TRBV30 to TRBJ2-3; the table assigns TRBD2, which was not confirmed against the DNA. Inclusive of both ends, the CDR3 amounts to 13 amino acids. The germline V gene has CDR1 GTSNPN and CDR2 SVGIG (reference sequence). This CDR3 reads CAWGSGAGNTQSF.

The rearrangement uses TRBV28 and TRBJ2-3; no clear D. The V gene lost 8 bases and the J gene lost 2 bases, with 11 bases spanning the gap. Looked up from germline, CDR1 is MDHEN and CDR2 is SYDVKM. The length of the CDR3 is 13 residues. The CDR3 here is CASYRRVTDTQYF. DNA for the CDR3: TGTGCCAGCTATCGTAGGGTCACAGATACGCAGTATTTT.

The chain has TRBV6-1 and TRBJ1-2; D not certain. V was trimmed by 10 bases and J by 8 bases, leaving 17 bases between them. The length of the CDR3 is 12 residues. CDR1 and CDR2 (germline): MNHNS, SASEGT. The CDR3 nucleotides are TGTGCCACCGTCACCCTTCCGAACGGCTACACCTTC. It translates to CATVTLPNGYTF.

The genes are TRBV2 and TRBJ1-5; 7 bases match TRBD1. Unmatched junction bases numbered 0, after V lost 7 bases and J lost 0 bases. CDR1 is SNHLY, CDR2 FYNNEI, per germline. This CDR3 spans 13 amino acids. The CDR3 DNA follows: TGTGCCAGCAACAGGGGTAGCAATCAGCCCCAGCATTTT. It is translated as CASNRGSNQPQHF. Using reference TRBV2 and TRBJ1-5 for the parts outside the CDR3, the full variable domain is EPEVTQTPSHQVTQMGQEVILRCVPISNHLYFYWYRQILGQKVEFLVSFYNNEISEKSEIFDDQFSVERPDGSNFTLKIRSTKLEDSAMYFCASNRGSNQPQHFGDGTRLSIL.

The chain employs TRBV7-6 and TRBJ1-5; D perhaps matches TRBD1 (5 bases). From germline, CDR1 is SGHVS and CDR2 FNYEAQ. V was pared by 0 bases and J by 3 bases, with 9 bases between. CDR3 size: 15 residues. In DNA, the CDR3 is TGTGCCAGCAGCTTAGCGTCAGGGCTCAATCAGCCCCAGCATTTT. Translation gives CASSLASGLNQPQHF.

V and J are TRBV28 and TRBJ2-2; D is perhaps TRBD1 or TRBD2 (5 bases each). CDR3 length: 14 residues. Trimming took off 4 bases at V and 4 bases at J, with 10 bases between the two ends. CDR1 and CDR2 from the germline V gene are MDHEN and SYDVKM. DNA for the CDR3: TGTGCCAGCAGTTCGACCGGGACCACCGGGGAGCTGTTTTTT. It is translated as CASSSTGTTGELFF.

This clonotype was observed many times. The chain has TRBV7-2 and TRBJ2-5, with 7 bases aligning to TRBD1. Germline CDR1 is SGHTA and CDR2 is FQGNSA. Trimming took 4 bases from V and 6 from J; bases not matched to a gene: 5. The CDR3 is made up of 13 amino acids. The CDR3 reads CASSSRDRQTQYF. The CDR3 region has the DNA TGTGCCAGCAGCTCTAGGGACAGACAGACCCAGTACTTC.

This clonotype has only a few counts. The V and J genes are TRBV5-1 and TRBJ2-7; possibly TRBD2 for D (5 bases). The CDR3 contains 16 residues. Germline V gives CDR1 SGHRS, CDR2 YFSETQ. Trimming removed 4 bases at V and 0 bases at J, with 17 bases between. The CDR3: CASSPMDLRGSYEQYF. DNA of the CDR3: TGCGCCAGCAGCCCGATGGACCTTCGGGGCTCCTACGAGCAGTACTTC. Together with reference TRBV5-1 and TRBJ2-7, the CDR3 gives the full variable domain: KAGVTQTPRYLIKTRGQQVTLSCSPISGHRSVSWYQQTPGQGLQFLFEYFSETQRNKGNFPGRFSGRQFSNSRSEMNVSTLELGDSALYLCASSPMDLRGSYEQYFGPGTRLTVT.

The chain combines TRBV11-1 with TRBJ2-7, with 9 nucleotides matching TRBD1. V shed 5 bases, J shed 6 bases, and the junction held 5 bases outside the gene matches. The CDR3 has 13 residues. Germline V gives CDR1 SGHAT, CDR2 FQDESV (reference sequence). CDR3 sequence (DNA): TGTGCCAGCAGCCCCGACAGGGGGGGCGAGCAGTACTTC. Protein: CASSPDRGGEQYF.

The V call is TRBV4-1, the J call TRBJ2-5; 10 bases agree with TRBD2. Trimming at V came to 2 bases and at J to 1 base, leaving 4 bases not matched to a gene. CDR3 size: 16 residues. CDR1 and CDR2 from the germline V gene are MGHRA and YSYEKL. CDR3 DNA sequence: TGCGCCAGCAGCCAATTACTAGCGGGGTTCCAAGAGACCCAGTACTTC. This gives the protein CASSQLLAGFQETQYF.

The rearrangement joins TRBV7-2 to TRBJ1-2; possible D gene TRBD1, 5 bases. Germline V gene data show CDR1 as SGHTA and CDR2 as FQGNSA. Trimming cost V 1 base and J 7 bases, with 19 bases left between them. The CDR3 is 16 residues long. CDR3: CASSLGITEGRGGYTF. The CDR3 coding sequence is TGTGCCAGCAGCTTAGGAATTACGGAGGGGCGTGGTGGCTACACCTTC.

The rearrangement uses TRBV7-9 and TRBJ2-2, with TRBD1 identical over 11 bases. The germline gives CDR1 SEHNR, CDR2 FQNEAQ (reference sequence). This CDR3 has 15 amino acids. Trimming at V came to 5 bases and at J to 6 bases, leaving 5 bases not matched to a gene. CDR3 residues: CASSPRTGGPGELFF. The CDR3 DNA follows: TGTGCCAGCAGCCCCCGGACAGGGGGCCCCGGGGAGCTGTTTTTT.